Each of the 21 T cell receptor beta chains below was sequenced from the same sample in a study of T cell repertoires in cytomegalovirus infection. Their specific antigens are unknown. TCRdb fed the reads into MiXCR, producing one record per CDR3 protein. Of under 70,000 distinct CDR3 sequences in the sample, 33% were seen once. The sample consisted of PBMCs, sequenced either directly or after in vitro stimulation (not recorded which). The source of these receptors is a human donor in good health (CMV status not recorded). Some clones in this sample may be carry-over from other donors' samples.

The CDR3 region has the DNA TGTGCCTGGAGTGTACGTTGGTCGCTGGGACAGCAAGAGACCCAGTACTTC. Residues: CAWSVRWSLGQQETQYF. The genes are TRBV30 and TRBJ2-5; TRBD1 matches 7 bases. After removal of 0 bases from V and 2 bases from J, the junction contained 12 bases not matched to a gene. This CDR3 contains 17 residues. CDR1 and CDR2 from the germline V gene are GTSNPN and SVGIG (reference sequence).

This clonotype has more than one count but fewer than ten. The rearrangement links TRBV7-6 to TRBJ1-1; 8 nucleotides align to TRBD1. This CDR3 comprises 17 residues. The germline gives CDR1 SGHVS, CDR2 FNYEAQ. J lost 2 bases, V lost 0 bases, and 8 bases had no gene match. In DNA form, the CDR3 reads TGTGCCAGCAGCTTAGCTGGAAGGACAGGGATTAACACTGAAGCTTTCTTT. This translates into CASSLAGRTGINTEAFF.

Only a few counts were recorded for this clonotype. The rearrangement links TRBV5-4 to TRBJ1-4, with D perhaps matching TRBD1 (6 bases). Germline V CDR1 and CDR2: SGHNT, YYREEE (reference sequence). V lost 2 bases and J 4 bases, leaving 9 bases between the germline ends. The CDR3 runs 14 residues. The CDR3 sequence: CASSLGQNNEKLFF. The DNA for the CDR3 is TGTGCCAGCAGCTTAGGACAGAATAATGAAAAACTGTTTTTT.

The chain joins TRBV12-3 or TRBV12-4 to TRBJ2-3; 12 bases align to TRBD2. There are 16 residues in the CDR3. Trimming at V came to 6 bases and at J to 4 bases, leaving 8 bases not matched to a gene. The CDR3 loop is CASSRLAGAAADTQYF. CDR3 in DNA: TGTGCCAGCAGCCGACTAGCGGGAGCCGCTGCAGATACGCAGTATTTT.

In this sample, this clonotype turned up a few times. The rearrangement joins TRBV6-6 to TRBJ1-4; possibly TRBD1 for D (5 bases). V shed 0 bases and J shed 8 bases, with 10 bases lying between them. The V gene's germline CDR1 is MNHNY and CDR2 SVGAGI (reference sequence). The length of the CDR3 is 14 residues. CDR3 residues: CASSYSGVREKLFF. The CDR3, as DNA: TGTGCCAGCAGTTACTCAGGGGTTCGGGAAAAACTGTTTTTT.

This clonotype has just a few counts. This chain uses TRBV5-1 with TRBJ2-7, with 11 bases matching TRBD1. Trimming removed 6 bases from V and 5 bases from J; junction bases left unmatched: 7. The CDR3 consists of 14 residues. Germline V gene sequence: CDR1 SGHRS, CDR2 YFSETQ. This CDR3 reads CASKGQGALNEQYF. The CDR3 region has the DNA TGCGCCAGCAAAGGACAGGGGGCGTTGAACGAGCAGTACTTC.

This clonotype was counted between two and nine times. This rearrangement joins TRBV2 to TRBJ1-1; D unresolved. Per the germline V gene, CDR1 is SNHLY and CDR2 is FYNNEI. The V and J ends lost 7 bases and 0 bases respectively, with 9 bases between them. The CDR3 totals 13 residues. Written as DNA, the CDR3 is TGTGCCAGCAACATAGACATGAACACTGAAGCTTTCTTT. Its translation: CASNIDMNTEAFF.

This clonotype was seen only a few times. V and J are TRBV20-1 and TRBJ1-1, with D tentatively TRBD1 (5 bases). V was shortened by 8 bases and J by 4 bases, with 20 bases between the two germline ends. The CDR3 has 14 residues. CDR1 is DFQATT, CDR2 SNEGSKA, per germline (reference sequence). Written as DNA, the CDR3 is TGCAGTTCTTCTCCCGGGACCTGGAGCACTGAAGCTTTCTTT. Encoded protein: CSSSPGTWSTEAFF.

This clonotype was counted a few times. The chain links TRBV12-3 or TRBV12-4 to TRBJ2-4, with TRBD1 identical over 9 bases. The CDR3 is made up of 15 amino acids. Germline trimming cut 4 bases from V and 10 bases from J; bases unmatched to any gene: 11. The chain's CDR3 is CASSSNGQGTGIQYF. In DNA, the CDR3 is TGTGCCAGCAGTTCCAACGGACAGGGGACGGGTATTCAGTACTTC.

The rearrangement uses TRBV6-6 and TRBJ2-1; 15 bases map to TRBD2. CDR3 length: 20 residues. Germline lookup yields CDR1 MNHNY and CDR2 SVGAGI (reference sequence). The J segment lost 4 bases and the V segment lost 2 bases, leaving 12 bases of the junction unmatched. The CDR3: CASSYTRTSGRARGYNEQFF. The CDR3 nucleotides are TGTGCCAGCAGTTACACCCGGACTAGCGGGAGGGCCCGGGGGTACAATGAGCAGTTCTTC.

In this sample, this clonotype turned up a few times. The V call is TRBV12-3 or TRBV12-4, the J call TRBJ2-6; D is undetermined. The CDR3 contains 14 residues. The V end lost 1 base, the J end lost 4 bases, and 5 bases lay between the germline ends. The DNA of the CDR3 is TGTGCCAGCAGTTTAGACACCGGGGCCAACGTCCTGACTTTC. It specifies CASSLDTGANVLTF.

This clonotype was counted only a few times. The genes are TRBV7-8 and TRBJ2-7; D ambiguous. Germline lookup yields CDR1 SGHVS and CDR2 FQNEAQ. This CDR3 is built from 13 residues. Trimming removed 5 bases at V and 3 bases at J, with 11 bases between. CDR3: CASSPGRVYEQYF. Written as DNA, the CDR3 is TGTGCCAGCAGCCCAGGACGCGTCTACGAGCAGTACTTC.

This clonotype came up a few times. The CDR3 DNA reads as TGCGCCAGCAGCCAAAACTATGGACAGACATACGAGCAGTACTTC. Its translation is CASSQNYGQTYEQYF. The chain links TRBV4-1 to TRBJ2-7; maybe TRBD1 (6 bases). CDR1 is MGHRA, CDR2 YSYEKL, per germline. The CDR3 contains 15 residues. V lost 2 bases to trimming and J lost 4 bases, with 15 bases between them.

The chain couples TRBV7-2 to TRBJ2-7, with 8 bases aligning to TRBD1. The CDR3 is 14 amino acids. Trimming removed 3 bases from V and 6 bases from J; junction bases left unmatched: 7. Germline V gene data show CDR1 as SGHTA and CDR2 as FQGNSA. CDR3 sequence: CASSLPSTGGEQYF. In DNA, the CDR3 is TGTGCCAGCAGCTTGCCCTCCACAGGGGGCGAGCAGTACTTC.

This clonotype has a handful of counts. The chain carries TRBV11-2 and TRBJ2-3; no reliable D call. The CDR3 has 23 residues. Per germline, CDR1 SGHAT and CDR2 FQNNGV. V lost 1 base and J 0 bases, leaving 32 bases between the germline ends. CDR3 region: CASSLGRSINSAPQISSTDTQYF. The DNA for the CDR3 is TGTGCCAGCAGCTTAGGAAGGAGTATAAATTCGGCACCCCAAATCTCTAGCACAGATACGCAGTATTTT.

Many counts were recorded for this clonotype. The chain's CDR3 is CASSLLTGGVAFF. Here the CDR3 DNA reads TGTGCCAGCAGCTTGTTAACAGGGGGAGTAGCTTTCTTT. The chain links TRBV5-6 to TRBJ1-1, with TRBD1 identical over 8 bases. The length of the CDR3 is 13 residues. Unmatched junction bases numbered 6, after V lost 1 base and J lost 10 bases. Germline V lookup: CDR1 SGHDT, CDR2 YYEEEE.

The chain employs TRBV4-1 and TRBJ2-7, with TRBD1 matching over 7 bases. The germline gives CDR1 MGHRA, CDR2 YSYEKL. The CDR3 loop spans 16 amino acids. The V segment lost 8 bases and the J segment 2 bases; nucleotides outside the gene matches: 15. The CDR3 region is CASGPRVGQATYEQYF. The CDR3 DNA is TGCGCCAGCGGTCCCCGGGTAGGACAGGCAACCTACGAGCAGTACTTC.

V is TRBV7-9 and J is TRBJ1-1; 8 nucleotides line up with TRBD1. The CDR3 runs to 14 residues. Trimming cost V 4 bases and J 9 bases; bases outside gene matches: 10. In germline, CDR1 is SEHNR, CDR2 FQNEAQ (reference sequence). CDR3 nucleotide sequence: TGTGCCAGCAGCTGGGGGACAGGAGGAACTAAAGCTTTCTTT. This translates into CASSWGTGGTKAFF.

This clonotype came up a few times. This sequence joins TRBV7-9 and TRBJ2-7; TRBD2 matches at 7 bases. Germline V CDR1 and CDR2: SEHNR, FQNEAQ (reference sequence). The CDR3 extends over 15 amino acids. V shed 4 bases, J shed 2 bases, and the junction held 8 bases outside the gene matches. CDR3 nucleotides: TGTGCCAGCAGCTCGACATCTAGCGGACCCTACGAGCAGTACTTC. Its translation is CASSSTSSGPYEQYF.

CDR3 DNA: TGTGCCAGCAAAGACTACGTTCAGTACTTC. It encodes CASKDYVQYF. The rearrangement links TRBV12-3 or TRBV12-4 to TRBJ2-4; weak D call: TRBD2 (5 bases). The V and J ends lost 7 bases and 11 bases respectively, with 9 bases between them. The length of the CDR3 is 10 residues.

This clonotype has at least ten counts. The V and J genes are TRBV7-2 and TRBJ2-3, with a weak D call TRBD2 (5 bases). Germline loops: CDR1 SGHTA, CDR2 FQGNSA. V lost 0 bases and J lost 4, with 14 bases in between. The CDR3 is 16 amino acids. The CDR3 DNA reads as TGTGCCAGCAGCTTAGCGCGTAGTAGCGATCCAGATACGCAGTATTTT. This translates into CASSLARSSDPDTQYF.